This T cell receptor (beta chain) was sequenced for a study of blood T cell repertoires in COVID-19. On the study more broadly: From T cells, B-cell-depleted T cells, or PBMCs came the material, which was cDNA or gDNA.

Study processing details: The assay estimated nucleated cells by amplifying reference gene primers. Here immunoSEQ multiplex PCR was the method, and the copy in TCRdb shows in-frame clones only, minus some. The V and J calls and the clone size are those of that table, but D and trimming were determined from the DNA. This sample has about 120,000 clones, with 85% to 90% found just once. CDR3 size: 14 residues. The ends lost 5 bases at V and 1 base at J; junction bases unmatched: 6. Looked up from germline, CDR1 is SGHRS and CDR2 is YFSETQ. The TCR comes from a man aged 55 to 70 with acute or convalescent COVID-19. Sample: peripheral blood. The chain employs TRBV5-1 and TRBJ2-7; 7 bases align to TRBD1. This CDR3 is CASRSDRSSYEQYF. The CDR3 DNA follows: TGCGCCAGCAGGTCGGACAGGTCTTCCTACGAGCAGTACTTC.